This T cell receptor beta chain was identified in a study of shared clonotypes between healthy human individuals. The wider study: Each donor's CD4 naive and CD4 memory cells filled three plates apiece, CD8 naive two, and CD8 memory one.

V was cut by 0 bases and J by 8 bases, with 20 bases left in between. This CDR3 spans 17 amino acids. Per germline, CDR1 LGHNA and CDR2 YSLEER. In regard to this clone: The antigen is undetermined.

Overall study results and limits: Clonotype sharing among the donors was expected to vary with sequencing depth. A handful of donors shared approximately 5% of their naive CD4 clonotypes.

Libraries were prepared by immunoSEQ multiplex PCR; TCRdb keeps only in-frame clonotypes and omits some of them. The sample has some 2.4 million clones, approximately 93% seen once; the top ten hold approximately 0.37%. Sample: naive CD4+ T cells from PBMCs. Subset meaning: CD45RA+ positively selected. The TCR sequence derives from a man between 18 and 29 years old in good health. Some clones in this sample may be carry-over from other donors' samples. J is TRBJ2-1 and V is TRBV4-3; D remains unclear. The CDR3 DNA reads TGCGCCAGCAGCCAAGATAGACGGCTAAGGGCCCATCATGAGCAGTTCTTC. Translated, it gives CASSQDRRLRAHHEQFF.